These T cell receptor beta chains were read from a single sample in a study of blood T cell repertoires in COVID-19. Sequencing was performed with immunoSEQ multiplex PCR; in TCRdb, only in-frame clones are kept and a portion is missing. The profile covers 65,000 to 85,000 clones, with more than 65% appearing a single time and 5% to 6% taken by the ten largest. Material: peripheral blood. The source of these receptors is an elderly woman with active or convalescent COVID-19. Both conserved end residues are part of each CDR3. D genes are given only for firm matches. Rows may omit the clone size; those that give it use once, few, many or a size class.

- TRBJ1-1 TRBV28 TRBD1 CASSSPGTGKSEAFF TGTGCCAGCAGTTCCCCCGGGACAGGGAAGTCTGAAGCTTTCTTT
- TRBJ2-7 TRBV6-1 - CASSDWREYEQYF TGTGCCAGCAGTGATTGGAGGGAGTACGAGCAGTACTTC
- TRBJ1-1 TRBV6-2/TRBV6-3 - CASSYPDGGTEAFF TGTGCCAGCAGTTACCCCGACGGGGGCACTGAAGCTTTCTTT
- TRBJ2-7 TRBV18 - CASSPRGSGGSNEQYF TGTGCCAGCTCACCGAGGGGGTCCGGGGGGTCTAACGAGCAGTACTTC
once TRBJ2-4 TRBV19 TRBD1 CASREILDRGQNIQYF TGTGCCAGTAGAGAGATTTTGGACAGGGGTCAAAACATTCAGTACTTC
- TRBJ1-3 TRBV7-8 - CASSSWGQGGNTIYF TGTGCCAGCAGCTCCTGGGGGCAGGGCGGAAACACCATATATTTT
- TRBJ2-7 TRBV4-1 TRBD2 CASSHNSGSTYEQYF TGCGCCAGCAGCCACAACAGCGGGAGTACCTACGAGCAGTACTTC
- TRBJ2-7 TRBV19 TRBD2 CASSISLAGYEQYF TGTGCCAGTAGTATCAGCCTAGCGGGATACGAGCAGTACTTC
- TRBJ2-1 TRBV14 TRBD2 CASSQERSGSSNEQFF TGTGCCAGCAGCCAAGAGCGTAGCGGGAGTTCTAATGAGCAGTTCTTC
- TRBJ1-5 TRBV6-2/TRBV6-3 - CASSPLGGSQPQHF TGTGCCAGCAGCCCCCTGGGGGGGAGTCAGCCCCAGCATTTT
- TRBJ2-5 TRBV5-1 TRBD2 CASSSSGGVQETQYF TGCGCCAGCAGCTCTAGCGGGGGAGTCCAAGAGACCCAGTACTTC
once TRBJ1-2 TRBV14 - CASSHDLYGYGYTF TGTGCCAGCAGCCACGATCTCTACGGCTATGGCTACACCTTC
once TRBJ1-5 TRBV4-3 TRBD1 CASSQGTGGQPQHF TGCGCCAGCAGCCAGGGGACAGGGGGGCAGCCCCAGCATTTT
- TRBJ2-5 TRBV28 TRBD2 CASSPGGSRETQYF TGTGCCAGCAGTCCGGGGGGGAGTCGAGAGACCCAGTACTTC
- TRBJ2-1 TRBV14 TRBD2 CASSQPGLAGVLNEQFF TGTGCCAGCAGCCAACCGGGACTAGCGGGAGTTCTCAATGAGCAGTTCTTC
- TRBJ2-3 TRBV6-6 TRBD2 CASRSGLAGGTDTQYF TGTGCCAGCAGAAGCGGACTAGCGGGGGGCACAGATACGCAGTATTTT
once TRBJ2-1 TRBV5-1 TRBD2 CASSWITSGAYNEQFF TGCGCCAGCAGCTGGATTACTAGCGGGGCTTACAATGAGCAGTTCTTC
- TRBJ2-7 TRBV27 - CASSLTERQYF TGTGCCAGCAGTTTAACCGAGCGGCAGTACTTC
- TRBJ2-5 TRBV5-4 - CASSLGARPQETQYF TGTGCCAGCAGCTTGGGGGCCAGGCCACAAGAGACCCAGTACTTC
- TRBJ2-7 TRBV5-5 TRBD1 CASSLPGTGGHEQYF TGTGCCAGCAGCTTGCCCGGGACAGGTGGCCACGAGCAGTACTTC
- TRBJ2-1 TRBV28 TRBD2 CASRPGLDAEQFF TGTGCCAGCAGACCGGGACTAGACGCTGAGCAGTTCTTC
few TRBJ2-2 TRBV11-2 - CASSLDTSSTGELFF TGTGCCAGCAGCTTAGATACTAGCAGCACCGGGGAGCTGTTTTTT
once TRBJ1-5 TRBV19 - CASNLPASRGSNQPQHF TGTGCCAGTAACCTACCGGCCTCCCGGGGAAGCAATCAGCCCCAGCATTTT
few TRBJ2-3 TRBV6-6 - CASSYRRGGAGDTQYF TGTGCCAGCAGTTACCGCCGCGGGGGCGCGGGGGATACGCAGTATTTT
- TRBJ2-3 TRBV6-6 TRBD1 CASSHTGTGVRHTQYF TGTGCCAGCAGCCACACCGGGACAGGGGTCAGGCATACGCAGTATTTT
few TRBJ2-2 TRBV5-6 TRBD1 CASRLGTGWTGELFF TGTGCCAGCAGGTTGGGGACAGGGTGGACCGGGGAGCTGTTTTTT
- TRBJ1-5 TRBV6-5 TRBD1 CASSLRTGSNQPQHF TGTGCCAGCAGCCTCCGGACAGGGAGTAATCAGCCCCAGCATTTT
- TRBJ1-5 TRBV24-1 - CATSERTGNQPQHF TGTGCCACCAGTGAGCGGACAGGCAATCAGCCCCAGCATTTT
- TRBJ1-2 TRBV5-4 TRBD1 CASSGTGGMVGYTF TGTGCCAGCAGCGGGACAGGGGGCATGGTCGGCTACACCTTC
- TRBJ1-1 TRBV19 - CASISTDYKPSEAFF TGTGCCAGTATATCGACTGACTATAAACCCTCTGAAGCTTTCTTT
- TRBJ2-1 TRBV7-2 TRBD2 CASSSRWGTRRNQQFF TGTGCCAGCAGCAGCCGGTGGGGGACTAGACGGAATCAGCAGTTCTTC
- TRBJ2-3 TRBV9 TRBD2 CASSANSGGPDTQYF TGTGCCAGCAGCGCTAATAGCGGGGGCCCAGATACGCAGTATTTT
few TRBJ2-3 TRBV29-1 - CSVTFPTGTDTQYF TGCAGCGTGACGTTTCCGACAGGTACAGATACGCAGTATTTT
- TRBJ2-2 TRBV28 TRBD2 CASSRGTSGPGELFF TGTGCCAGCAGCCGAGGGACTAGCGGGCCCGGGGAGCTGTTTTTT
- TRBJ1-4 TRBV11-2 - CASSLGGGVGEKLFF TGTGCCAGCAGCTTAGGGGGGGGTGTAGGTGAAAAACTGTTTTTT
few TRBJ1-1 TRBV5-5 - CASSPDSRAFF TGTGCCAGCAGCCCGGACAGCAGAGCTTTCTTT
few TRBJ2-7 TRBV27 TRBD2 CASSGRALYEQYF TGTGCCAGCAGCGGGAGGGCCCTCTACGAGCAGTACTTC
few TRBJ2-3 TRBV5-1 TRBD2 CASSASGAPDTQYF TGCGCCAGCAGCGCCAGCGGGGCACCAGATACGCAGTATTTT
- TRBJ2-5 TRBV5-1 - CASSLYGETQYF TGCGCCAGCAGCTTGTATGGCGAGACCCAGTACTTC
- TRBJ2-3 TRBV3-1/TRBV3-2 - CATPERGGTRHTQYF TGTGCCACCCCAGAACGTGGCGGGACGCGTCATACGCAGTATTTT
- TRBJ2-1 TRBV9 TRBD2 CASSPRLADHTYNEQFF TGTGCCAGCAGCCCCCGACTAGCGGACCACACCTACAATGAGCAGTTCTTC
- TRBJ1-5 TRBV10-2 - CASTQGINQPQHF TGCGCCAGCACACAGGGAATCAATCAGCCCCAGCATTTT
- TRBJ2-3 TRBV7-2 - CASSLDLTDTQYF TGTGCCAGCAGCTTAGACCTAACAGATACGCAGTATTTT
- TRBJ1-2 TRBV7-2 - CASSFSTNYGYTF TGTGCCAGCAGCTTTAGTACTAACTATGGCTACACCTTC
- TRBJ2-2 TRBV3-1/TRBV3-2 TRBD2 CASSQGRTSGGELFF TGTGCCAGCAGCCAAGGGAGAACTAGCGGGGGGGAGCTGTTTTTT
- TRBJ2-1 TRBV9 - CASSVAGRSSYNEQFF TGTGCCAGCAGCGTAGCGGGTCGGAGCTCCTACAATGAGCAGTTCTTC
- TRBJ1-1 TRBV28 - CASSTTGLRAFF TGTGCCAGCAGTACGACAGGTCTCCGGGCTTTCTTT
- TRBJ2-2 TRBV7-9 TRBD2 CASSLVAGGNTGELFF TGTGCCAGCAGCTTAGTAGCGGGAGGTAATACCGGGGAGCTGTTTTTT
- TRBJ2-7 TRBV9 TRBD1 CASSVAPAGTGGFDEQYF TGTGCCAGCAGCGTAGCTCCGGCAGGGACAGGGGGATTCGACGAGCAGTACTTC
- TRBJ2-7 TRBV5-1 TRBD1 CASRVGGTGLNEQYF TGCGCCAGCCGCGTGGGGGGGACAGGGCTCAACGAGCAGTACTTC
- TRBJ1-6 TRBV7-8 - CASSLTASRGNSPLHF TGTGCCAGCAGCTTAACCGCTTCTAGGGGCAATTCACCCCTCCACTTT
- TRBJ2-1 TRBV7-2 TRBD2 CASSGPSGTSGYNEQFF TGTGCCAGCAGCGGTCCAAGCGGGACTAGCGGATACAATGAGCAGTTCTTC
- TRBJ2-5 TRBV24-1 TRBD2 CATSDRTSGVTFERETQYF TGTGCCACCAGTGATAGAACTAGCGGGGTTACCTTTGAGCGGGAGACCCAGTACTTC